The rows below give T cell receptor beta chains drawn from one sample of a study of cytomegalovirus exposure and HLA in healthy donors. Clones were sequenced by immunoSEQ multiplex PCR, and TCRdb holds only the in-frame ones, with some missing. The table shows roughly 120,000 clones, with around four fifths occurring only once. The sequencing sample was made of PBMCs. Every receptor here comes from a woman aged 35 to 49 in good health and CMV-seronegative. CDR3s include the opening cysteine and the closing phenylalanine or tryptophan. A D gene is named only where the DNA matches it firmly. A clone size is listed for some rows: how often the clone was seen (once, few, many), or a class if it is expanded.

D	size	J	V	CDR3	DNA
TRBD1	NA	TRBJ2-7	TRBV7-2	CASSFIDRGSEQYF	TGTGCCAGCAGCTTTATCGACAGGGGGTCCGAGCAGTACTTC
NA	NA	TRBJ1-1	TRBV12-5	CASGSFMNTEAFF	TGTGCTAGTGGCTCTTTTATGAACACTGAAGCTTTCTTT
TRBD2	NA	TRBJ2-7	TRBV5-6	CASSLRASGYYEQYF	TGTGCCAGCAGCTTGAGGGCTAGCGGCTACTACGAGCAGTACTTC
NA	NA	TRBJ2-3	TRBV7-3	CASSFGPGGTDTQYF	TGTGCCAGCAGCTTCGGGCCCGGGGGCACAGATACGCAGTATTTT
NA	few	TRBJ2-5	TRBV4-2	CASSQGRQEGETQYF	TGTGCCAGCAGCCAAGGTCGTCAGGAAGGAGAGACCCAGTACTTC
NA	NA	TRBJ1-4	TRBV4-2	CASSQATSSQGEKLFF	TGTGCCAGCAGCCAGGCGACGTCCTCTCAGGGGGAAAAACTGTTTTTT
TRBD1	few	TRBJ2-7	TRBV5-1	CASSLGPGGANEQYF	TGCGCCAGCAGCTTGGGGCCAGGGGGCGCGAACGAGCAGTACTTC
NA	few	TRBJ2-5	TRBV7-9	CASSFSQETQYF	TGTGCCAGCAGCTTTTCTCAAGAGACCCAGTACTTC
NA	NA	TRBJ1-4	TRBV6-6	CASRPTYNEKLFF	TGTGCCAGCAGGCCCACTTATAATGAAAAACTGTTTTTT
TRBD1	NA	TRBJ2-2	TRBV10-3	CAISSPQGALTGELFF	TGTGCCATCAGTTCCCCACAGGGGGCGCTGACCGGGGAGCTGTTTTTT
TRBD1	NA	TRBJ1-3	TRBV18	CASSPPGQALRSGNTIYF	TGTGCCAGCTCACCACCCGGACAGGCCCTTCGGTCTGGAAACACCATATATTTT
TRBD2	NA	TRBJ2-5	TRBV4-2	CASSQELSGGPQETQYF	TGTGCCAGCAGCCAAGAACTTAGCGGGGGGCCCCAAGAGACCCAGTACTTC
TRBD2	NA	TRBJ2-3	TRBV7-3	CASSSGTSANLDTQYF	TGTGCCAGCAGCTCCGGGACTAGCGCGAACCTAGATACGCAGTATTTT
TRBD2	once	TRBJ2-1	TRBV29-1	CSVSDRLAGGPLNRQFF	TGCAGCGTTTCCGACCGACTAGCGGGAGGGCCCCTCAACCGGCAGTTCTTC
NA	NA	TRBJ2-4	TRBV4-2	CASSQEERAGAKNIQYF	TGTGCCAGCAGCCAAGAGGAAAGGGCGGGGGCCAAAAACATTCAGTACTTC
TRBD2	NA	TRBJ2-2	TRBV5-6	CASSHPGQLAGVVTGELFF	TGTGCCAGCAGCCATCCGGGACAGCTAGCGGGAGTGGTAACCGGGGAGCTGTTTTTT
TRBD1	few	TRBJ2-1	TRBV27	CASRNRGSGQSSYNEQFF	TGTGCCAGCAGGAACAGGGGGTCGGGGCAGAGCTCCTACAATGAGCAGTTCTTC
TRBD2	NA	TRBJ2-7	TRBV7-2	CASSPGGAQQYF	TGTGCCAGCAGCCCGGGGGGGGCGCAGCAGTACTTC
TRBD1	NA	TRBJ2-3	TRBV5-1	CASSLAPTGGKDTQYF	TGCGCCAGCAGCTTGGCTCCTACAGGGGGGAAGGATACGCAGTATTTT
NA	few	TRBJ1-1	TRBV9	CASGQQMNTEAFF	TGTGCCAGTGGACAGCAAATGAACACTGAAGCTTTCTTT
TRBD1	NA	TRBJ2-7	TRBV7-9	CSSSIQGSEQYF	TGTTCCAGCAGCATACAGGGGTCGGAGCAGTACTTC
NA	NA	TRBJ1-5	TRBV7-2	CASSLVGGATDQPQHF	TGTGCCAGCAGCTTAGTTGGGGGCGCGACGGATCAGCCCCAGCATTTT
NA	once	TRBJ2-7	TRBV7-2	CASSPLTYEQYF	TGTGCCAGCAGCCCACTAACCTACGAGCAGTACTTC
NA	NA	TRBJ2-7	TRBV6-1	CASSVGGYEQYF	TGTGCCAGCAGTGTAGGGGGTTACGAGCAGTACTTC
NA	NA	TRBJ1-2	TRBV29-1	CSVERSGQRDGGYTF	TGCAGCGTTGAGCGGTCCGGGCAGAGGGATGGGGGCTACACCTTC
NA	NA	TRBJ1-1	TRBV7-9	CASSLSGKNTEAFF	TGTGCCAGCAGCTTAAGTGGCAAGAACACTGAAGCTTTCTTT
NA	NA	TRBJ2-1	TRBV6-1	CASSELLAAYNEQFF	TGTGCCAGCAGTGAATTGTTAGCGGCCTACAATGAGCAGTTCTTC
TRBD2	NA	TRBJ2-3	TRBV7-8	CASSSRAGGQDTQYF	TGTGCCAGCAGCTCCCGGGCGGGGGGGCAAGATACGCAGTATTTT
NA	NA	TRBJ2-1	TRBV7-2	CASSPGLSSSYNEQFF	TGTGCCAGCAGCCCGGGTCTGAGCAGCTCCTACAATGAGCAGTTCTTC
NA	NA	TRBJ2-3	TRBV6-4	CASSDTLSGTDTQYF	TGTGCCAGCAGTGACACCCTAAGCGGCACAGATACGCAGTATTTT
NA	NA	TRBJ2-5	TRBV5-1	CASSLYAGSEETQYF	TGCGCCAGCAGCTTATATGCAGGGTCTGAGGAGACCCAGTACTTC
TRBD2	NA	TRBJ2-1	TRBV6-6	CASSTLASYNEQFF	TGTGCCAGCAGTACACTAGCGTCCTACAATGAGCAGTTCTTC
NA	NA	TRBJ2-4	TRBV5-6	CASSFHPGQVDIQYF	TGTGCCAGCAGCTTCCACCCGGGACAAGTGGACATTCAGTACTTC
NA	NA	TRBJ2-1	TRBV7-8	CASSLGPINEQFF	TGTGCCAGCAGCTTAGGCCCTATCAATGAGCAGTTCTTC
NA	NA	TRBJ2-1	TRBV7-9	CASSLSLAAVYNEQFF	TGTGCCAGCAGCTTATCCTTAGCAGCGGTCTACAATGAGCAGTTCTTC
NA	NA	TRBJ1-2	TRBV29-1	CSVVSGNGYTF	TGCAGCGTTGTATCGGGAAATGGCTACACCTTC
TRBD1	once	TRBJ2-7	TRBV27	CASSLSGTGPYEQYF	TGTGCCAGCAGTCTATCCGGGACAGGACCGTACGAGCAGTACTTC
TRBD1	NA	TRBJ1-6	TRBV2	CASRSRQGANSPLHF	TGTGCCAGCAGATCCCGACAGGGGGCTAATTCACCCCTCCACTTT
NA	once	TRBJ2-7	TRBV6-1	CASSGGQNANEQYF	TGTGCCAGCAGCGGGGGGCAGAATGCGAACGAGCAGTACTTC
NA	NA	TRBJ2-3	TRBV28	CASRGQGTQYF	TGTGCCAGCAGAGGGCAGGGTACGCAGTATTTT
NA	NA	TRBJ1-1	TRBV6-1	CASKEGLNTEAFF	TGTGCCAGCAAGGAGGGATTGAACACTGAAGCTTTCTTT
TRBD1	NA	TRBJ1-1	TRBV9	CASSPGQGNTEAFF	TGTGCCAGCAGCCCTGGACAGGGGAACACTGAAGCTTTCTTT
TRBD1	NA	TRBJ1-5	TRBV19	CASSIDPGRGDQPQHF	TGTGCCAGTAGTATAGATCCGGGCAGGGGGGATCAGCCCCAGCATTTT
TRBD1	NA	TRBJ1-2	TRBV10-2	CASSDPGGRTGYTF	TGCGCCAGCAGTGATCCAGGGGGGCGTACTGGCTACACCTTC
NA	NA	TRBJ2-3	TRBV5-1	CASSLDSSPGTDTQYF	TGCGCCAGCAGCTTGGATTCATCACCGGGCACAGATACGCAGTATTTT
TRBD2	NA	TRBJ2-7	TRBV19	CASSITSGRVYEQYF	TGTGCCAGTAGTATAACTAGCGGAAGGGTTTACGAGCAGTACTTC
TRBD1	NA	TRBJ2-4	TRBV28	CASSAQQGARYIQYF	TGTGCCAGCAGCGCCCAACAGGGGGCGAGGTACATTCAGTACTTC
NA	NA	TRBJ2-3	TRBV2	CASSPTTSTDTQYF	TGTGCCAGCAGTCCCACGACTAGCACAGATACGCAGTATTTT
TRBD1	NA	TRBJ2-7	TRBV6-6	CASTPGQGGSYEQYF	TGTGCCAGCACACCGGGACAGGGAGGCTCCTACGAGCAGTACTTC
NA	NA	TRBJ2-7	TRBV5-4	CASSSETGNSYEQYF	TGTGCCAGCAGCTCTGAGACAGGAAATTCCTACGAGCAGTACTTC
TRBD1	NA	TRBJ1-4	TRBV7-2	CASSPAGTGRNEKLFF	TGTGCCAGCAGCCCTGCTGGGACAGGCCGTAATGAAAAACTGTTTTTT
TRBD1	NA	TRBJ2-7	TRBV2	CASRQGSYEQYF	TGTGCCAGCAGACAGGGGTCCTACGAGCAGTACTTC
TRBD1	NA	TRBJ2-7	TRBV18	CASSPGTGVEGEQYF	TGTGCCAGCTCACCGGGGACAGGGGTTGAGGGCGAGCAGTACTTC